This entry lists 9 T cell receptor beta chains sequenced from one sample in a study of blood T cell repertoires in COVID-19. Assay used: immunoSEQ multiplex PCR; TCRdb lists only in-frame clones, some missing. This repertoire shows about 220,000 clones, 70% to 90% found once; its top ten account for about 2.5%. Input material: peripheral blood. Source of these receptors: a woman aged 70 to 79 with COVID-19, enrolled during active disease.

J is TRBJ1-1 and V is TRBV5-8; no clear D gene. From germline, CDR1 is SGHTS and CDR2 YDEGEE. Trimming removed 0 bases from V and 1 base from J, with 7 bases in between. The CDR3 runs 14 residues. The CDR3 bases are TGTGCCAGCAGCTTGGGCACAGAGAACACTGAAGCTTTCTTT. It yields the protein CASSLGTENTEAFF. The full variable domain, rest sourced from reference TRBV5-8 and TRBJ1-1, is EAGVTQSPTHLIKTRGQQATLRCSPISGHTSVYWYQQALGLGLQFLLWYDEGEERNRGNFPPRFSGRQFPNYSSELNVNALELEDSALYLCASSLGTENTEAFFGQGTRLTVV.

This chain uses TRBV27 with TRBJ2-2, with 9 nucleotides matching TRBD1. The CDR3 runs 17 residues. The junction had 13 bases not matched to a gene; V was cut back by 6 bases and J by 5 bases. In germline, CDR1 is MNHEY, CDR2 SMNVEV (reference sequence). Written as DNA, the CDR3 is TGTGCCAGCAGGAGATACCTCCCTGACAGGGGGACCGGGGAGCTGTTTTTT. Amino acid sequence: CASRRYLPDRGTGELFF.

V usage is TRBV19 and J usage is TRBJ2-1; 7 bases line up with TRBD2. The CDR3 has 15 residues. Germline-derived CDR1 and CDR2 are LNHDA and SQIVND (reference sequence). V was pared by 7 bases and J by 6 bases, with 12 bases of the junction left unmatched. The CDR3: CASIGGGRFPNEQFF. CDR3 DNA: TGTGCCAGTATCGGTGGCGGGAGATTTCCCAATGAGCAGTTCTTC. The variable domain in full, with the rest retrieved from reference TRBV19 and TRBJ2-1, is DGGITQSPKYLFRKEGQNVTLSCEQNLNHDAMYWYRQDPGQGLRLIYYSQIVNDFQKGDIAEGYSVSREKKESFPLTVTSAQKNPTAFYLCASIGGGRFPNEQFFGPGTRLTVL.

The CDR3 DNA is TGTGCCAGCAGCTTGGCCCTAGCGGGGGAGACCCAGTACTTC. The encoded protein is CASSLALAGETQYF. This chain connects TRBV5-6 to TRBJ2-5, with 9 bases lining up with TRBD2. Germline loops: CDR1 SGHDT, CDR2 YYEEEE. This CDR3 spans 14 amino acids. The V segment lost 0 bases and the J segment 5 bases; nucleotides outside the gene matches: 2.

This chain links TRBV19 with TRBJ1-1; 7 bases fit TRBD1. CDR1 is LNHDA and CDR2 is SQIVND in the germline V gene (reference sequence). This CDR3 comprises 15 residues. With V trimmed by 5 bases and J by 4 bases, 10 bases remained unmatched. The CDR3 DNA reads TGTGCCAGTAGTCCGAGGGGGCGCGGAGGCACTGAAGCTTTCTTT. Translation: CASSPRGRGGTEAFF.

The chain employs TRBV6-2 or TRBV6-3 and TRBJ2-7; the match to TRBD2 covers 8 bases. The CDR3 consists of 13 residues. From germline, CDR1 is MNHEY and CDR2 SVGEGT. Germline trimming cut 4 bases from V and 5 bases from J; bases unmatched to any gene: 4. The CDR3 loop reads CASSSSGWDEQYF. Written as DNA, the CDR3 is TGTGCCAGCAGTTCTAGCGGGTGGGACGAGCAGTACTTC.

The V gene is TRBV7-9, the J gene TRBJ1-1; D is possibly TRBD1 (5 bases). From germline, CDR1 is SEHNR and CDR2 FQNEAQ (reference sequence). CDR3 length equals 15 residues. V was shortened by 11 bases and J by 1 base, with 20 bases between the two germline ends. For the CDR3, the DNA is TGTGCCGGGTCCTATCGGGGGGATAAGAACACTGAAGCTTTCTTT. Its translation: CAGSYRGDKNTEAFF. The entire variable domain, with the rest obtained from reference TRBV7-9 and TRBJ1-1, is as follows: DTGVSQNPRHKITKRGQNVTFRCDPISEHNRLYWYRQTLGQGPEFLTYFQNEAQLEKSRLLSDRFSAERPKGSFSTLEIQRTEQGDSAMYLCAGSYRGDKNTEAFFGQGTRLTVV.

V gene TRBV15 combines with J gene TRBJ2-7; 7 bases fit TRBD1. Germline V gene lookup returns CDR1 LNHNV and CDR2 YYDKDF (reference sequence). J was trimmed by 6 bases and V by 6 bases; bases with no gene match: 11. CDR3 length: 14 residues. CDR3 region: CATSFRGQPPEQYF. CDR3 nucleotide sequence: TGTGCCACCAGTTTCCGGGGACAGCCACCCGAGCAGTACTTC.

V gene TRBV7-2 combines with J gene TRBJ1-2; no clear D gene. This CDR3 spans 13 amino acids. Germline V gene data show CDR1 as SGHTA and CDR2 as FQGNSA. Between the trimmed V and J ends, which lost 1 base and 7 bases, there was a span of 10 bases. CDR3 region: CASSLEQKSGYTF. In DNA, the CDR3 is TGTGCCAGCAGCTTAGAACAGAAAAGTGGCTACACCTTC.